A single sample is the source of the 18 T cell receptor beta chains below, sequenced in a study of identical twins. TCRdb recomputed calls from the 5' RACE reads with MiXCR, one row per CDR3 protein. The sample holds about 690,000 distinct CDR3 sequences, around 20% seen once. The data were also submitted as part of a second study, on T cells expressing NK-cell markers.

Sequenced: PBMCs. The receptors stem from a woman aged 18-29 years in good health.

This clonotype has just a few counts. The chain couples TRBV5-1 to TRBJ2-7; 7 positions match TRBD1. V shed 3 bases, J shed 4 bases, and the junction held 22 bases outside the gene matches. The CDR3 sequence is 19 residues long. In germline, CDR1 is SGHRS, CDR2 YFSETQ. The CDR3 sequence: CASSSSLPTYGTEDYEQYF. The CDR3 nucleotides are TGCGCCAGCAGCTCATCCCTTCCGACTTACGGGACAGAGGATTACGAGCAGTACTTC.

A few counts support this clonotype. The V call is TRBV10-3, the J call TRBJ2-3; a possible D gene is TRBD1 (6 bases). Trimming removed 2 bases from V and 3 bases from J, with 12 bases in between. The V gene's germline CDR1 is ENHRY and CDR2 SYGVKD. The CDR3 totals 15 residues. CDR3 nucleotides: TGTGCCATCAGTGAGCACAGGGACGGGACAGATACGCAGTATTTT. It specifies CAISEHRDGTDTQYF.

This clonotype was detected ten times or more. The chain employs TRBV9 and TRBJ2-3, with a possible D match to TRBD1 (5 bases). CDR3 length equals 9 residues. Between the trimmed V and J ends, which lost 9 bases and 6 bases, there was a span of 5 bases. CDR1 and CDR2 from the germline V gene are SGDLS and YYNGEE. The CDR3 loop is CATGDTQYF. The CDR3 bases are TGTGCCACAGGGGATACGCAGTATTTT.

This clonotype was observed at least ten times. This rearrangement joins TRBV6-5 to TRBJ2-3; 9 bases are a match to TRBD2. Unmatched junction bases numbered 9, after V lost 0 bases and J lost 5 bases. This CDR3 is built from 17 residues. CDR1 MNHEY and CDR2 SVGAGI come from the germline V gene. CDR3 DNA: TGTGCCAGCAGTTACTCGAGGGCGGGAGGGGGACTAGATACGCAGTATTTT. It yields the protein CASSYSRAGGGLDTQYF.

The V and J genes are TRBV20-1 and TRBJ2-1; TRBD1 agrees at 7 bases. The J segment lost 6 bases and the V segment lost 0 bases, leaving 5 bases of the junction unmatched. The CDR3 consists of 14 residues. Germline values: CDR1 DFQATT, CDR2 SNEGSKA (reference sequence). The CDR3 spells CSARDPGQINEQFF. CDR3 nucleotides: TGCAGTGCTAGAGATCCGGGACAGATCAATGAGCAGTTCTTC.

The genes are TRBV29-1 and TRBJ2-1; 7 nucleotides line up with TRBD2. V lost 6 bases and J lost 10; bases outside the gene matches: 6. The CDR3 runs 11 residues. Germline CDR1 reads SQVTM; CDR2 reads ANQGSEA. DNA of the CDR3: TGCAGCGTCTCTAGCGGCCCAGAGCAGTTCTTC. Translated: CSVSSGPEQFF.

This clonotype came up once. The CDR3 sequence is CAWRPTSGRAYEQYF. CDR3 DNA: TGTGCCTGGAGGCCTACTAGCGGGAGGGCCTACGAGCAGTACTTC. This rearrangement joins TRBV30 to TRBJ2-7; 13 nucleotides agree with TRBD2. This CDR3 has 15 residues. V was clipped by 3 bases and J by 2 bases; unmatched bases: 4. Germline CDR1 reads GTSNPN; CDR2 reads SVGIG (reference sequence).

There are a few counts of this clonotype. J is TRBJ1-2 and V is TRBV20-1, with TRBD1 matching 11 bases. CDR3 length: 15 residues. The germline CDR1 and CDR2 sequences are DFQATT and SNEGSKA (reference sequence). The V segment lost 3 bases and the J segment 3 bases; nucleotides outside the gene matches: 6. The CDR3 sequence is CSASGDRGNHYGYTF. In nucleotides, the CDR3 is TGCAGTGCTAGCGGGGACAGGGGGAACCACTATGGCTACACCTTC.

At least ten counts were recorded for this clonotype. This chain connects TRBV20-1 to TRBJ2-1; D remains unclear. Per the germline V gene, CDR1 is DFQATT and CDR2 is SNEGSKA (reference sequence). V shed 0 bases and J shed 0 bases, with 12 bases lying between them. CDR3 length equals 16 residues. CDR3 loop: CSARDLGGSSYNEQFF. The CDR3 region has the DNA TGCAGTGCTAGAGATCTAGGCGGTAGCTCCTACAATGAGCAGTTCTTC.

There are a few counts of this clonotype. This rearrangement joins TRBV5-1 to TRBJ2-2, with 10 nucleotides matching TRBD2. J gave up 5 bases and V 2 bases, and 9 bases lay outside the gene matches. CDR1 SGHRS and CDR2 YFSETQ come from the germline V gene. The CDR3 runs to 17 residues. The CDR3 is CASSFDPGLALTGELFF. The CDR3 nucleotides are TGCGCCAGCAGCTTCGACCCGGGACTAGCGTTAACCGGGGAGCTGTTTTTT.

The J gene is TRBJ2-3, the V gene TRBV20-1; TRBD2 matches at 9 bases. This CDR3 is 17 amino acids long. Germline V CDR1 and CDR2: DFQATT, SNEGSKA (reference sequence). V gave up 6 bases and J gave up 0 bases; unmatched junction bases: 13. The CDR3 loop is CSASGGGRVFSTDTQYF. In DNA form, the CDR3 reads TGCAGTGCCTCGGGTGGCGGGAGGGTTTTTAGCACAGATACGCAGTATTTT.

This clonotype has a handful of counts. The chain has TRBV12-3 or TRBV12-4 and TRBJ1-1; the D gene is possibly TRBD1 (5 bases). The CDR3 consists of 16 residues. With 5 bases removed from V and 0 bases from J, the gap between germline ends came to 16 bases. The CDR3 here is CASSPRARGLNTEAFF. For the CDR3, the DNA is TGTGCCAGCAGTCCCAGGGCCCGAGGCTTGAACACTGAAGCTTTCTTT.

The chain is built from TRBV20-1 and TRBJ2-1, with D perhaps being TRBD1 or TRBD2 (5 bases each). The germline V gene has CDR1 DFQATT and CDR2 SNEGSKA (reference sequence). Deletions cut 1 base from V and 9 bases from J, with 13 bases between. The length of the CDR3 is 13 residues. The CDR3 sequence is CSARGGAYGEQFF. CDR3 in DNA: TGCAGTGCTAGAGGAGGGGCGTATGGTGAGCAGTTCTTC.

This chain connects TRBV29-1 to TRBJ2-3; either TRBD1 or TRBD2 may fit D (5 bases each). Germline assignment: CDR1 SQVTM and CDR2 ANQGSEA. The CDR3 extends over 14 amino acids. V dropped 4 bases and J dropped 4 bases, with 15 bases sitting between them. CDR3 sequence: CSVARGQTSDTQYF. For the CDR3, the DNA is TGCAGCGTTGCTCGGGGCCAGACTTCAGATACGCAGTATTTT.

The V call is TRBV12-3 or TRBV12-4, the J call TRBJ1-3; 9 bases map to TRBD1. There are 16 residues in the CDR3. V gave up 5 bases and J gave up 0 bases; unmatched junction bases: 5. CDR3 loop: CASSPGTGLSGNTIYF. The CDR3 DNA follows: TGTGCCAGCAGTCCCGGGACAGGGCTCTCTGGAAACACCATATATTTT.

The chain has TRBV7-2 and TRBJ2-3; D tentatively fits TRBD1 or TRBD2 (5 bases each). Trimming took off 0 bases at V and 6 bases at J, with 16 bases between the two ends. The CDR3 contains 16 residues. The germline V gene has CDR1 SGHTA and CDR2 FQGNSA. The CDR3 DNA reads as TGTGCCAGCAGCTTAGCGCCCCACGGGGCCGGGGATACGCAGTATTTT. Translated: CASSLAPHGAGDTQYF. Full variable domain (remainder filled in from reference TRBV7-2 and TRBJ2-3): GAGVSQSPSNKVTEKGKDVELRCDPISGHTALYWYRQSLGQGLEFLIYFQGNSAPDKSGLPSDRFSAERTGGSVSTLTIQRTQQEDSAVYLCASSLAPHGAGDTQYFGPGTRLTVL.

V is TRBV6-6 and J is TRBJ1-6, with D unresolved. Deletions cut 7 bases from V and 6 bases from J, with 4 bases between. The germline V gene has CDR1 MNHNY and CDR2 SVGAGI (reference sequence). This CDR3 has 11 residues. The CDR3 loop reads CASTTNSPLHF. In DNA form, the CDR3 reads TGTGCCAGCACTACTAATTCACCCCTCCACTTT.

This clonotype was counted only a few times. V gene TRBV20-1 combines with J gene TRBJ2-5; 8 positions agree with TRBD2. The length of the CDR3 is 16 residues. Trimming took 0 bases from V and 2 from J; bases not matched to a gene: 8. Germline-derived CDR1 and CDR2 are DFQATT and SNEGSKA (reference sequence). The CDR3 sequence: CSARDLTGGLQETQYF. The CDR3, as DNA: TGCAGTGCTAGAGATCTTACGGGGGGGCTTCAAGAGACCCAGTACTTC.